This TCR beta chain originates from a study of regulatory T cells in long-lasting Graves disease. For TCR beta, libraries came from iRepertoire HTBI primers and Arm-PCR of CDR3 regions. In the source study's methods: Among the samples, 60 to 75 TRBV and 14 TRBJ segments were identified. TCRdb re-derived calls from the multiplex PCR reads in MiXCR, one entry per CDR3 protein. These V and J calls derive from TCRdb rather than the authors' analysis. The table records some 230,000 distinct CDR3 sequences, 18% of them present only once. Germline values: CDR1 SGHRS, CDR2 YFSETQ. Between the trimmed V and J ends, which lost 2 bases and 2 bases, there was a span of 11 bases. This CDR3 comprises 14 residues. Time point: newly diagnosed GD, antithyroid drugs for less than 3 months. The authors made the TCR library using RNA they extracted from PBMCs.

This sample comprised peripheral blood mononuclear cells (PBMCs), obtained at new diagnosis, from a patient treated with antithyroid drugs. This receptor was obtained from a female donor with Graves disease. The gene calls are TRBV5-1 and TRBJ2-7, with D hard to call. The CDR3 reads CASSLTRSTYEQYF. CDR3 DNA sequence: TGCGCCAGCAGCTTAACCAGGAGTACCTACGAGCAGTACTTC.